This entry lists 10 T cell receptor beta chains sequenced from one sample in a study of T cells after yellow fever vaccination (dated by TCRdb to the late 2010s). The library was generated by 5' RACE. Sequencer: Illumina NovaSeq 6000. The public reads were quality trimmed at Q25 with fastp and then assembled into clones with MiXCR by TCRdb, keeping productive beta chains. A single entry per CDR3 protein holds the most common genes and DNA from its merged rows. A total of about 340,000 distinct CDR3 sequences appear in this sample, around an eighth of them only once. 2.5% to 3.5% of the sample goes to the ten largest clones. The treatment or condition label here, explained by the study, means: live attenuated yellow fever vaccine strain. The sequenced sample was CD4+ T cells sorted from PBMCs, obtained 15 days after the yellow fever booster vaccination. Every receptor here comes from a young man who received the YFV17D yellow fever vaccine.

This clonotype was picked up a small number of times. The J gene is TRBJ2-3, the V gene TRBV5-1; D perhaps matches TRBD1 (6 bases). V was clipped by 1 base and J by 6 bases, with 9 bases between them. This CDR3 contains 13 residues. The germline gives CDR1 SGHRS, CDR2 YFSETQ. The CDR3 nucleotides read TGCGCCAGCAGCTTGCACAGGGTGGATACGCAGTATTTT. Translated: CASSLHRVDTQYF.

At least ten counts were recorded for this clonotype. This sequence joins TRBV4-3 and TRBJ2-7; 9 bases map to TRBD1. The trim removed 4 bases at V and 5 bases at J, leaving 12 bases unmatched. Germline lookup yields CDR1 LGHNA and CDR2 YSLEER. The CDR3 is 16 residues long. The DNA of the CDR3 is TGCGCCAGCAGCCCCGGACCTTACAGGGGGCGTCACGAGCAGTACTTC. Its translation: CASSPGPYRGRHEQYF.

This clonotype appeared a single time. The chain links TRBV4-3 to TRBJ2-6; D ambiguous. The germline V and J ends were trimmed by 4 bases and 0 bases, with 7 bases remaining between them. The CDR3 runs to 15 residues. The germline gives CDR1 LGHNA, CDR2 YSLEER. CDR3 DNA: TGCGCCAGCAGCCGAGTCGACTCTGGGGCCAACGTCCTGACTTTC. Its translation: CASSRVDSGANVLTF.

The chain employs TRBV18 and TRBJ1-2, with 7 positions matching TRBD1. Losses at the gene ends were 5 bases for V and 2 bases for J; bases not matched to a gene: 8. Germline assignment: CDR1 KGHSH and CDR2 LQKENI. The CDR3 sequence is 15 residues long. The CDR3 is CASSTMQGENYGYTF. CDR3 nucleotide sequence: TGTGCCAGCTCAACGATGCAGGGGGAGAACTATGGCTACACCTTC.

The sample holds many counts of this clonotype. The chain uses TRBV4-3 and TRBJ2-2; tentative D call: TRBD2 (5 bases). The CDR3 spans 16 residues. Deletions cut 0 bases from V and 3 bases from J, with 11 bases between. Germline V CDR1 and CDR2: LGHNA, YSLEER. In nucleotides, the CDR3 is TGCGCCAGCAGCCAAGAAATCGGGGTGTACACCGGGGAGCTGTTTTTT. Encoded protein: CASSQEIGVYTGELFF.

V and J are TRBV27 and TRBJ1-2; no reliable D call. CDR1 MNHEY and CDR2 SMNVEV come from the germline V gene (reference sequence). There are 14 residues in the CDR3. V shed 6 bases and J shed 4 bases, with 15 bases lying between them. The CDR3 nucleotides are TGTGCCAGCAGACCTATGGACTTTTCCTATGGCTACACCTTC. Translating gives CASRPMDFSYGYTF.

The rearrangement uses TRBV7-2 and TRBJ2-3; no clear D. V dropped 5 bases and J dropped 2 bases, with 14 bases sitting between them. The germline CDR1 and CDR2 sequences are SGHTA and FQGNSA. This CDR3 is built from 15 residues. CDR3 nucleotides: TGTGCCAGCAGCCCAGTAGGCTGGACCACAGATACGCAGTATTTT. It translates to CASSPVGWTTDTQYF.

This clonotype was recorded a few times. The CDR3 region has the DNA TGTGCCAGCAGCCAAGACGCTCTCTCTGGGGCCAACGTCCTGACTTTC. It is translated as CASSQDALSGANVLTF. V is TRBV4-2 and J is TRBJ2-6; unclear D gene. The CDR3 is 16 amino acids. Germline V gives CDR1 LGHNA, CDR2 YNFKEQ. V was cut by 0 bases and J by 0 bases, with 6 bases left in between.

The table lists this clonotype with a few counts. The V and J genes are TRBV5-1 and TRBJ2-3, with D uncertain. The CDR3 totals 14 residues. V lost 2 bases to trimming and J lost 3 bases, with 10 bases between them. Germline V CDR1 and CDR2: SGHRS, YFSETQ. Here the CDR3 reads CASSFYSRTDTQYF. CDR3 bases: TGCGCCAGCAGCTTTTACAGCAGGACAGATACGCAGTATTTT.

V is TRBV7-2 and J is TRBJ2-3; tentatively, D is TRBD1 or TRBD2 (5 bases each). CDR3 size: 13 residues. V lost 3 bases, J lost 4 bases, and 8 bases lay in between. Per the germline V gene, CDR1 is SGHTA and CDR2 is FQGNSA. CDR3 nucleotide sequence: TGTGCCAGCAGCTTGAGGGGTTCAGATACGCAGTATTTT. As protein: CASSLRGSDTQYF.